This entry lists 7 T cell receptor beta chains sequenced from one sample in a study of T cell changes during pregnancy in multiple sclerosis. Some clones are missing from TCRdb's copy, which holds only in-frame ones; the method was immunoSEQ multiplex PCR. The sample has 50,000 or so clones, roughly 92% seen once. The source was CD4+ T cells from peripheral blood mononuclear cells, collected in the third trimester of pregnancy. The receptors derive from a female donor with multiple sclerosis, enrolled in a pregnancy study.

V and J are TRBV10-3 and TRBJ2-4; no reliable D call. The CDR3 runs 13 residues. The germline gives CDR1 ENHRY, CDR2 SYGVKD. Trimming shortened V by 2 bases and J by 6 bases, and 8 bases separated the two germline ends. The CDR3 region is CAISEAGSNIQYF. The DNA for the CDR3 is TGTGCCATCAGTGAGGCCGGTTCAAACATTCAGTACTTC.

This chain uses TRBV11-2 with TRBJ2-3; TRBD2 agrees at 9 bases. The CDR3 spans 17 residues. V dropped 7 bases and J dropped 3; count of bases not matched to a gene: 14. Germline V gene data show CDR1 as SGHAT and CDR2 as FQNNGV. CDR3 sequence reads: CASTLVGGGAVTDTQYF. The DNA of the CDR3 is TGTGCCAGCACCCTAGTAGGCGGGGGGGCCGTGACAGATACGCAGTATTTT.

This rearrangement joins TRBV19 to TRBJ2-7; 8 bases line up with TRBD2. The V and J ends lost 3 bases and 6 bases, in that order; junction bases with no gene match: 7. CDR1 and CDR2 from the germline V gene are LNHDA and SQIVND (reference sequence). The CDR3 consists of 14 residues. CDR3 DNA sequence: TGTGCCAGTAGTATCATGATCGGGAGGGGCGAGCAGTACTTC. Amino acid sequence: CASSIMIGRGEQYF.

In its sample, this clone was seen once. The CDR3 nucleotides read TGTGCCACCAGCAGAGATTCGGACATGGCCACTGAAGCTTTCTTT. Translation: CATSRDSDMATEAFF. This sequence joins TRBV15 and TRBJ1-1, with D possibly TRBD1 on 5 matching bases. The CDR3 loop spans 15 amino acids. CDR1 and CDR2 from the germline V gene are LNHNV and YYDKDF (reference sequence). V was trimmed by 0 bases and J by 4 bases, leaving 12 bases between them.

The sample holds a few counts of this clone. J is TRBJ2-2 and V is TRBV11-2; 9 bases agree with TRBD2. The CDR3 sequence is 18 residues long. J lost 7 bases, V lost 7 bases, and 19 bases had no gene match. Per the germline V gene, CDR1 is SGHAT and CDR2 is FQNNGV. CDR3 sequence: CASTQRGMLSGGSGELFF. The CDR3 DNA reads as TGTGCCAGCACCCAGAGGGGAATGCTTAGCGGGGGTAGCGGGGAGCTGTTTTTT. The entire variable domain, with the rest obtained from reference TRBV11-2 and TRBJ2-2, is as follows: EAGVAQSPRYKIIEKRQSVAFWCNPISGHATLYWYQQILGQGPKLLIQFQNNGVVDDSQLPKDRFSAERLKGVDSTLKIQPAKLEDSAVYLCASTQRGMLSGGSGELFFGEGSRLTVL.

The chain has TRBV20-1 and TRBJ1-1; D not resolved. This CDR3 is built from 11 residues. Germline CDR1 DFQATT, CDR2 SNEGSKA (reference sequence). CDR3 residues: CVGSLNTEAFF. The CDR3 DNA sequence: TGCGTGGGCAGCTTGAACACTGAAGCTTTCTTT.

The J gene is TRBJ2-5, the V gene TRBV15; D is ambiguous. Trimming left V 1 base short and J 4 bases short, with 7 bases between. Germline V CDR1 and CDR2: LNHNV, YYDKDF (reference sequence). The CDR3 is 13 residues long. The CDR3 protein is CATSRVNVETQYF. CDR3 bases: TGTGCCACCAGCAGAGTTAATGTAGAGACCCAGTACTTC. The full variable domain, with the rest looked up from reference TRBV15 and TRBJ2-5, is DAMVIQNPRYQVTQFGKPVTLSCSQTLNHNVMYWYQQKSSQAPKLLFHYYDKDFNNEADTPDNFQSRRPNTSFCFLDIRSPGLGDTAMYLCATSRVNVETQYFGPGTRLLVL.